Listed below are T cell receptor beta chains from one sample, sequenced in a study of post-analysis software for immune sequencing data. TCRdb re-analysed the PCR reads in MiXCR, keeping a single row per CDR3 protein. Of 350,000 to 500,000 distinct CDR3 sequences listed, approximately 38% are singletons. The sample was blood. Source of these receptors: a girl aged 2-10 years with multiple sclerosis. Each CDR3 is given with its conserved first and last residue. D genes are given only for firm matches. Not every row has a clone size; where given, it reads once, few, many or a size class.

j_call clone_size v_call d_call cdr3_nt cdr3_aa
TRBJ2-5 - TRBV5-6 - TGTGCCAGCAGCTTGGCCGGAGCTACTGAGACCCAGTACTTC CASSLAGATETQYF
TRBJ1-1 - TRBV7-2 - TGTGCCAGCAGCTTAGGAATGTACACTGAAGCTTTCTTT CASSLGMYTEAFF
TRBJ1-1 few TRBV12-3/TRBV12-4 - TGTGCCAGCAGTTTACAGGGGCTATCGAACACTGAAGCTTTCTTT CASSLQGLSNTEAFF
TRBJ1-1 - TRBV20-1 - TGCAGTGCCTCCCCAGGGTTGAACACTGAAGCTTTCTTT CSASPGLNTEAFF
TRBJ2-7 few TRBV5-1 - TGCGCCAGCAGCTTGGCCGGCAGGGTGAGGGACGAGCAGTACTTC CASSLAGRVRDEQYF
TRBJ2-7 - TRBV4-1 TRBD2 TGCGCCAGCAGCCAGCGGACTCCCGGGACTAGCGGGACCTACGAGCAGTACTTC CASSQRTPGTSGTYEQYF
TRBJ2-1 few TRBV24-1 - TGTGCCACCAGTGACCCCGGGGGAAGCTCCTACAATGAGCAGTTCTTC CATSDPGGSSYNEQFF
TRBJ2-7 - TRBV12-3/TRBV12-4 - TGTGCCAGCAGTTTAGTCGGGGGCTCCAACGAGCAGTACTTC CASSLVGGSNEQYF
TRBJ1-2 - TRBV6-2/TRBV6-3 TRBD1 TGTGCCAGCAGTTTAGCCACAGGGGATGGCTACACCTTC CASSLATGDGYTF
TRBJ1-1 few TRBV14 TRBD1 TGTGCCAGCAGCCAAGTAGACAGGGGATGGATGAACACTGAAGCTTTCTTT CASSQVDRGWMNTEAFF
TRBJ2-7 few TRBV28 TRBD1 TGTGCCAGCAGTTCCGCGGCCGGGACAGGGGAGTACGAGCAGTACTTC CASSSAAGTGEYEQYF
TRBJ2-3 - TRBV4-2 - TGTGCCAGCAGCCAAGAGGGCCTCACAGATACGCAGTATTTT CASSQEGLTDTQYF
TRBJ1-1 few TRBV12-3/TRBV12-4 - TGTGCCAGCAGTTTAAGAAAGGGAGGGAACACTGAAGCTTTCTTT CASSLRKGGNTEAFF
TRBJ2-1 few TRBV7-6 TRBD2 TGTGCCAGTAGCTTATACGGGACTAGCGGATCCAATGAGCAGTTCTTC CASSLYGTSGSNEQFF
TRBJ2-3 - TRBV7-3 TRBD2 TGTGCCAGCAGCTTAAATGCGGGGGCAGATACGCAGTATTTT CASSLNAGADTQYF
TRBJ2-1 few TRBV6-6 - TGTGCCAGCAGTGTGTCAGGGGCGGGCAATGAGCAGTTCTTC CASSVSGAGNEQFF
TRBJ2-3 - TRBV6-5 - TGTGCCAGCAGTTTACGTAGGCTAGCCACAGATACGCAGTATTTT CASSLRRLATDTQYF
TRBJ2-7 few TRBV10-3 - TGTGCCATCAGTGTCTCCGGGACATCCTACGAGCAGTACTTC CAISVSGTSYEQYF
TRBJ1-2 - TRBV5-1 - TGCGCCAGCAGCATCGACAGGAATGCGAACGGCTACACCTTC CASSIDRNANGYTF
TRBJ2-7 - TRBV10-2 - TGCGCCAGCAGTATAGGTCCCTACGAGCAGTACTTC CASSIGPYEQYF
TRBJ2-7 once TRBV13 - TGTGCCAGCAGCTTAGATGCAGGGCCCCTCTACGAGCAGTACTTC CASSLDAGPLYEQYF
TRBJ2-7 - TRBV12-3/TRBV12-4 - TGTGCCAGCAGTTCTCACCCGACGGTCTCCTACGAGCAGTACTTC CASSSHPTVSYEQYF
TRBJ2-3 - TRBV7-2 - TGTGCCAGCAGCTTAGCGCACGCCAGACTGGCGGAGAGCACAGATACGCAGTATTTT CASSLAHARLAESTDTQYF
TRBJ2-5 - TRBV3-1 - TGTGCCAGCAGCTACGCCGGGGACGGGCGAGAGACCCAGTACTTC CASSYAGDGRETQYF
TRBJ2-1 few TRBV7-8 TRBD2 TGTGCCAGCAGCCCCATAGCGGGGGGGCTCTACAATGAGCAGTTCTTC CASSPIAGGLYNEQFF
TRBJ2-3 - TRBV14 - TGTGCCAGCAGCCATGGTTGGGGGACGGGGGACACAGATACGCAGTATTTT CASSHGWGTGDTDTQYF
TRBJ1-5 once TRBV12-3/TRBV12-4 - TGTGCCAGCAGTTTTCATAATCAGCCCCAGCATTTT CASSFHNQPQHF
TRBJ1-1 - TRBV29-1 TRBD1 TGCAGCGTTGTTTACAGGGGGAAGAAGGCCACTGAAGCTTTCTTT CSVVYRGKKATEAFF
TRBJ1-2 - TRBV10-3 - TGTGCCATCAGTAAGATGCGAGTCCTCTTCTACTATGGCTACACCTTC CAISKMRVLFYYGYTF
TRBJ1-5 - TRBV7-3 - TGTGCCAGCGCGCAGGGTTTCAATCAGCCCCAGCATTTT CASAQGFNQPQHF
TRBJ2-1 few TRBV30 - TGTGCCGTCAATGAGCAGTTCTTC CAVNEQFF
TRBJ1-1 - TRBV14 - TGTGCCAGCAGCACGACGGACACTGAAGCTTTCTTT CASSTTDTEAFF
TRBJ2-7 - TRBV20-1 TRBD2 TGCAGTGCTCAGCGGGAGGGCCACGAGCAGTACTTC CSAQREGHEQYF
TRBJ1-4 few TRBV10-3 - TGTGCCATCAGTGAGGCCGGTCGGACAAATGAAAAACTGTTTTTT CAISEAGRTNEKLFF
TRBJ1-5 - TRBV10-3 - TGTGCCATCAGCGGACGCGATCAGCCCCAGCATTTT CAISGRDQPQHF
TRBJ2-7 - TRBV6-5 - TGTGCCAGCAGTTACGGAGACGGCAGCTCCTACGAGCAGTACTTC CASSYGDGSSYEQYF
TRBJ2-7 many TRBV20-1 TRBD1 TGCAGTGCTGGGACAGGGGGGTACGAGCAGTACTTC CSAGTGGYEQYF